One sample yielded the 15 T cell receptor beta chains listed below, sequenced in a study of control samples from healthy donors and cancer patients. The table came from immunoSEQ multiplex PCR; TCRdb's copy has only in-frame clones and leaves some out. The data contain approximately 89,000 clones, about 87% of them singletons. The sample taken for sequencing was blood. The receptors stem from a man aged 45-60 years in good health.

V gene TRBV6-2 or TRBV6-3 combines with J gene TRBJ2-7; D unclear. V lost 3 bases, J lost 6 bases, and 15 bases lay in between. CDR1 and CDR2 (germline): MNHEY, SVGEGT. The length of the CDR3 is 14 residues. Here the CDR3 reads CASSYGSRLIEQYF. DNA of the CDR3: TGTGCCAGCAGTTATGGGTCAAGGTTAATCGAGCAGTACTTC.

This chain connects TRBV7-2 to TRBJ2-3, with D possibly matching TRBD2 (5 bases). The CDR3 extends over 12 amino acids. Deletions cut 6 bases from V and 8 bases from J, with 12 bases between. CDR1 is SGHTA and CDR2 is FQGNSA in the germline V gene. The CDR3 loop is CASSHQLGTQYF. Here the CDR3 DNA reads TGTGCCAGCAGTCATCAACTAGGTACGCAGTATTTT.

This clone occurred once. J is TRBJ2-7 and V is TRBV6-5; 10 bases map to TRBD1. The CDR3 loop spans 15 amino acids. Trimming removed 5 bases from V and 3 bases from J; junction bases left unmatched: 7. The germline V gene has CDR1 MNHEY and CDR2 SVGAGI. The CDR3 DNA follows: TGTGCCAGCAGTCGCCCGGGACAGGGGCACTACGAGCAGTACTTC. It translates to CASSRPGQGHYEQYF.

Only a few counts were recorded for this clone. The genes are TRBV6-4 and TRBJ2-3; 14 nucleotides align to TRBD2. Germline trimming cut 5 bases from V and 8 bases from J; bases unmatched to any gene: 6. This CDR3 has 15 amino acids. CDR1 MRHNA and CDR2 SNTAGT come from the germline V gene. Here the CDR3 reads CASSSTGTSGSTQYF. In nucleotides, the CDR3 is TGTGCCAGCAGTTCTACCGGGACTAGCGGGAGTACGCAGTATTTT.

The CDR3 nucleotides are TGTGCCAGCTCACCACCGGCAGGGCGATATGACACTGAAGCTTTCTTT. It encodes CASSPPAGRYDTEAFF. This chain connects TRBV18 to TRBJ1-1; D may be TRBD1 (5 bases). Germline V gene data show CDR1 as KGHSH and CDR2 as LQKENI. The CDR3 is made up of 16 amino acids. The ends were cut back, 0 bases at V and 3 bases at J, with 14 bases in the middle.

This chain connects TRBV6-6 to TRBJ1-5, with a possible D match to TRBD1 (6 bases). Trimming removed 6 bases from V and 7 bases from J, with 13 bases in between. The germline CDR1 and CDR2 sequences are MNHNY and SVGAGI (reference sequence). The CDR3 is 13 amino acids. The CDR3 DNA reads TGTGCCAGCAGCCCTCAGGGGACCCAGCCCCAGCATTTT. Translating gives CASSPQGTQPQHF.

The chain employs TRBV12-3 or TRBV12-4 and TRBJ2-1, with TRBD2 as a possible D gene (5 bases). The CDR3 totals 11 residues. Trimming removed 5 bases from V and 11 bases from J, with 10 bases in between. CDR3 bases: TGTGCCAGCAGTCAACTAGGCCAGCAGTTCTTC. It encodes CASSQLGQQFF.

The V and J genes are TRBV6-5 and TRBJ2-7; D remains unclear. Deletions cut 8 bases from V and 1 base from J, with 12 bases between. The length of the CDR3 is 13 residues. The V gene's germline CDR1 is MNHEY and CDR2 SVGAGI. The CDR3 DNA reads as TGTGCCAGCCGAGGTCCCCTTTCCTACGAGCAGTACTTC. This codes for CASRGPLSYEQYF.

The chain links TRBV5-1 to TRBJ2-1; the D is unclear. The CDR3 extends over 13 amino acids. Trimming took 0 bases from V and 6 from J, leaving 7 bases between them. Germline-derived CDR1 and CDR2 are SGHRS and YFSETQ. The CDR3 loop reads CASSLVGGNEQFF. CDR3 bases: TGCGCCAGCAGCTTGGTAGGTGGCAATGAGCAGTTCTTC.

The chain carries TRBV7-9 and TRBJ2-7; perhaps TRBD2 as D (6 bases). Trimming left V 8 bases short and J 0 bases short, with 8 bases between. CDR1 and CDR2 from the germline V gene are SEHNR and FQNEAQ (reference sequence). CDR3 length: 12 residues. The CDR3 DNA is TGTGCCAGCGGGGGGAACTCCTACGAGCAGTACTTC. Its protein product is CASGGNSYEQYF.

The rearrangement links TRBV5-3 to TRBJ2-1, with 7 nucleotides matching TRBD2. TRBV5-3 is designated an ORF whose function remains uncertain. The J segment lost 5 bases and the V segment lost 0 bases, leaving 5 bases of the junction unmatched. CDR3 size: 15 residues. The CDR3 DNA is TGTGCCAGAAGCTTGGTGGGGGGGAGAGACAATGAGCAGTTCTTC. Translated, it gives CARSLVGGRDNEQFF.

The chain uses TRBV5-5 and TRBJ2-7; 7 nucleotides agree with TRBD1. The CDR3 loop spans 16 amino acids. The germline gives CDR1 SGHKS, CDR2 YYEKEE (reference sequence). J was trimmed by 0 bases and V by 0 bases; bases with no gene match: 6. The CDR3 reads CASSLGPTGTSYEQYV. CDR3 nucleotide sequence: TGTGCCAGCAGCTTGGGACCGACAGGGACCTCCTACGAGCAGTACGTC.

The chain carries TRBV2 and TRBJ2-5; a possible D gene is TRBD1 (6 bases). V gave up 5 bases and J gave up 1 base, with 11 bases separating them. The CDR3 consists of 14 residues. Germline-derived CDR1 and CDR2 are SNHLY and FYNNEI. The CDR3 coding sequence is TGTGCCAGCAGTAGTGGACAGCCCCAAGAGACCCAGTACTTC. Protein product: CASSSGQPQETQYF.

This clone has only a few counts. CDR3 nucleotide sequence: TGTGCCAGCAGTGAACGGGCGGGAGTCTACGAGCAGTACTTC. Its translation: CASSERAGVYEQYF. The chain is built from TRBV2 and TRBJ2-7; TRBD2 matches 7 bases. CDR3 length: 14 amino acids. Germline-derived CDR1 and CDR2 are SNHLY and FYNNEI. Unmatched junction bases numbered 4, after V lost 2 bases and J lost 3 bases.

V is TRBV6-5 and J is TRBJ2-7; either TRBD1 or TRBD2 may supply D (5 bases each). Germline CDR1 MNHEY, CDR2 SVGAGI. CDR3 length: 12 residues. Trimming left V 8 bases short and J 3 bases short, with 11 bases between. CDR3 amino acids: CASLGTFYEQYV. Written as DNA, the CDR3 is TGTGCCAGCCTCGGGACCTTCTACGAGCAGTACGTC.